Listed below are T cell receptor beta chains from one sample, sequenced in a study of blood T cell repertoires in COVID-19. Method: immunoSEQ multiplex PCR; TCRdb's copy keeps in-frame clones and lacks some. The sample carries 70,000 to 90,000 clones, around 86% recorded once. Sequenced material: peripheral blood. Every receptor here comes from a man between 50 and 59 years old with active COVID-19. CDR3s include the opening cysteine and the closing phenylalanine or tryptophan. D genes are given only for firm matches. Expanded clones get a size class; other rows say once, few or many, or leave the size out.

cdr3_length,d_call,v_call,clone_size,j_call,cdr3_aa,cdr3_nt
14,TRBD2,TRBV19,-,TRBJ2-1,CASSRTSPRNEQFF,TGTGCCAGTAGTAGGACTAGCCCGCGGAATGAGCAGTTCTTC
14,-,TRBV27,few,TRBJ1-6,CASSPQQGPAPLHF,TGTGCCAGCAGTCCCCAACAGGGCCCGGCCCCCCTCCACTTT
14,TRBD1,TRBV2,-,TRBJ1-5,CASMGQGVYQPQHF,TGTGCCAGCATGGGACAGGGGGTATATCAGCCCCAGCATTTT
15,TRBD2,TRBV30,-,TRBJ2-3,CAWGRGLADTDTQYF,TGTGCCTGGGGAAGGGGACTAGCGGACACAGATACGCAGTATTTT
13,-,TRBV7-3,-,TRBJ2-3,CASSFQGGHTQYF,TGTGCCAGCAGCTTCCAAGGGGGACATACGCAGTATTTT
13,TRBD1,TRBV7-2,-,TRBJ2-5,CASSLNRGETQYF,TGTGCCAGCAGCTTAAACAGGGGGGAGACCCAGTACTTC
15,TRBD2,TRBV7-3,-,TRBJ2-5,CASSLNGRGQETQYF,TGTGCCAGCAGCTTAAACGGGAGGGGCCAAGAGACCCAGTACTTC
15,-,TRBV2,-,TRBJ1-6,CASTLGGGAGSPLHF,TGTGCCAGCACCCTAGGGGGGGGCGCGGGTTCACCCCTCCACTTT
16,-,TRBV4-3,-,TRBJ2-3,CASSQDRPSGLDTQYF,TGCGCCAGCAGCCAAGACAGGCCCTCGGGGTTGGATACGCAGTATTTT
12,-,TRBV25-1,-,TRBJ1-2,CASSELVGGYTF,TGTGCCAGCAGTGAATTAGTCGGGGGCTACACCTTC
14,-,TRBV4-1,-,TRBJ2-1,CASSQDNGDNEQFF,TGCGCCAGCAGCCAAGATAACGGGGACAATGAGCAGTTCTTC
17,-,TRBV1,-,TRBJ2-3,CTSSQDRGGPITDTQYF,TGCACCAGCAGCCAAGATAGGGGGGGCCCTATCACAGATACGCAGTATTTT
17,TRBD1,TRBV19,few,TRBJ1-5,CASTPSGTGWANQPQHF,TGTGCCAGTACCCCTTCCGGGACAGGGTGGGCCAATCAGCCCCAGCATTTT
12,-,TRBV6-5,once,TRBJ2-7,CASSRDSYEQYF,TGTGCCAGCAGTCGGGATTCCTACGAGCAGTACTTC
15,TRBD1,TRBV7-9,-,TRBJ1-1,CASSLAMDRAPEAFF,TGTGCCAGCAGCTTAGCGATGGACAGGGCTCCTGAAGCTTTCTTT
15,-,TRBV18,once,TRBJ2-5,CASSPTGSLGETQYF,TGTGCCAGCTCACCAACAGGGTCCTTGGGGGAGACCCAGTACTTC
13,-,TRBV11-2,-,TRBJ1-1,CASSLQGGLEAFF,TGTGCCAGCAGCTTACAGGGCGGCCTTGAAGCTTTCTTT
13,-,TRBV27,-,TRBJ1-1,CASSFGGGTEAFF,TGTGCCAGCAGTTTTGGGGGGGGGACTGAAGCTTTCTTT
13,TRBD1,TRBV19,-,TRBJ1-2,CASSFTGGTGYTF,TGTGCCAGTAGTTTCACAGGGGGGACTGGCTACACCTTC
13,TRBD2,TRBV6-2/TRBV6-3,-,TRBJ2-7,CASSGGIAGEQYF,TGTGCCAGCAGCGGCGGGATAGCGGGCGAGCAGTACTTC
14,TRBD2,TRBV4-3,-,TRBJ2-1,CASKLAGGYNEQFF,TGCGCCAGCAAGCTAGCGGGGGGGTACAATGAGCAGTTCTTC
16,TRBD2,TRBV30,few,TRBJ2-5,CAWSGLAGGQLETQYF,TGTGCCTGGAGTGGACTAGCGGGGGGGCAATTAGAGACCCAGTACTTC
14,-,TRBV7-6,-,TRBJ1-1,CASSSGQMNTEAFF,TGTGCCAGCAGCTCAGGACAGATGAACACTGAAGCTTTCTTT
13,TRBD1,TRBV2,once,TRBJ1-1,CASSVVTGTEAFF,TGTGCCAGCAGTGTCGTGACAGGGACTGAAGCTTTCTTT
12,-,TRBV6-6,-,TRBJ1-1,CASSSGNTEAFF,TGTGCCAGCAGTTCGGGAAACACTGAAGCTTTCTTT